The rows below give T cell receptor beta chains drawn from one sample of a study of cytomegalovirus exposure and HLA in healthy donors. The protocol was immunoSEQ multiplex PCR, while the TCRdb copy is restricted to in-frame clones and leaves out a portion. This sample carries over 150,000 clones, approximately 81% of them seen once, and the ten largest clones take approximately 7%. Source material: PBMCs. These TCRs come from a woman aged 30 to 39 in good health and CMV-seropositive. Each CDR3 is given with its conserved first and last residue. The D gene is left open where the match is weak. Part of the rows lack a size; the others show once, few, many or a class for expanded clones.

D	V	J	size	CDR3	DNA
-	TRBV28	TRBJ2-2	-	CASSSSGYGELFF	TGTGCCAGCAGTTCCTCAGGGTATGGGGAGCTGTTTTTT
TRBD2	TRBV7-8	TRBJ2-7	-	CASSLGTSNEQYF	TGTGCCAGCAGCTTAGGGACTAGCAACGAGCAGTACTTC
TRBD1	TRBV7-2	TRBJ2-5	few	CASSPDRGRETQYF	TGTGCCAGCAGCCCGGACAGGGGGCGAGAGACCCAGTACTTC
-	TRBV7-9	TRBJ1-2	-	CSSSPRPLRVGYTF	TGTTCCAGCAGCCCGCGACCTCTCCGGGTGGGCTACACCTTC
-	TRBV7-2	TRBJ1-5	-	CASSLALSQPQHF	TGTGCCAGCAGTTTAGCTTTATCTCAGCCCCAGCATTTT
-	TRBV2	TRBJ1-5	-	CASQRLRDSNQPQHF	TGTGCCAGCCAAAGGCTGAGGGATAGCAATCAGCCCCAGCATTTT
TRBD1	TRBV7-9	TRBJ1-2	-	CASISGQGEDGYTF	TGTGCCAGCATCTCGGGACAGGGAGAGGATGGCTACACCTTC
-	TRBV7-3	TRBJ2-6	-	CASSFGGPPGANVLTF	TGTGCCAGCAGCTTTGGAGGGCCCCCTGGGGCCAACGTCCTGACTTTC
TRBD1	TRBV19	TRBJ2-7	few	CASGDRVYEQYF	TGTGCCAGTGGGGACAGGGTCTACGAGCAGTACTTC
TRBD1	TRBV29-1	TRBJ2-2	once	CSVYRGANTGELFF	TGCAGCGTCTACAGGGGGGCGAACACCGGGGAGCTGTTTTTT
-	TRBV5-1	TRBJ2-2	-	CASSLGLHTGGLFF	TGCGCCAGCAGCTTGGGACTTCACACCGGGGGGCTGTTTTTT
-	TRBV28	TRBJ1-1	once	CASRQGPGGTEAFF	TGTGCCAGCAGGCAGGGGCCGGGCGGCACTGAAGCTTTCTTT
-	TRBV6-6	TRBJ2-2	-	CASSYSTGELFF	TGTGCCAGCAGTTACTCGACAGGGGAGCTGTTTTTT
TRBD1	TRBV4-2	TRBJ2-3	-	CASSQGGTGADTQYF	TGTGCCAGCAGCCAAGGTGGGACAGGGGCAGATACGCAGTATTTT
TRBD1	TRBV5-1	TRBJ1-6	-	CASSPDQTGSTNSPLHF	TGCGCCAGCAGCCCCGACCAGACAGGGAGCACGAATTCACCCCTCCACTTT
-	TRBV7-9	TRBJ1-1	-	CASSLGGSEAFF	TGTGCCAGCAGCTTGGGGGGGAGTGAAGCTTTCTTT
TRBD1	TRBV7-3	TRBJ1-6	-	CASSLRTGNSPLHF	TGTGCCAGCAGCTTACGGACAGGGAATTCACCCCTCCACTTT
-	TRBV27	TRBJ2-2	-	CASREVYGELFF	TGTGCCAGCAGGGAGGTGTACGGGGAGCTGTTTTTT
TRBD1	TRBV11-2	TRBJ1-2	-	CASSPAGTGRSYGYTF	TGTGCCAGCAGCCCAGCCGGGACAGGACGTAGCTATGGCTACACCTTC
TRBD1	TRBV27	TRBJ1-6	-	CASSLRAGQGMNNSPLHF	TGTGCCAGCAGCCTGAGGGCCGGACAGGGGATGAATAATTCACCCCTCCACTTT
-	TRBV14	TRBJ2-2	-	CASNQFRTGELFF	TGTGCCAGCAACCAATTCCGTACCGGGGAGCTGTTTTTT
-	TRBV6-4	TRBJ2-3	few	CASSGQFGDTQYF	TGTGCCAGCAGTGGACAGTTTGGGGATACGCAGTATTTT
-	TRBV2	TRBJ1-2	few	CASSENRAYGYTF	TGTGCCAGCAGTGAGAACAGGGCCTATGGCTACACCTTC